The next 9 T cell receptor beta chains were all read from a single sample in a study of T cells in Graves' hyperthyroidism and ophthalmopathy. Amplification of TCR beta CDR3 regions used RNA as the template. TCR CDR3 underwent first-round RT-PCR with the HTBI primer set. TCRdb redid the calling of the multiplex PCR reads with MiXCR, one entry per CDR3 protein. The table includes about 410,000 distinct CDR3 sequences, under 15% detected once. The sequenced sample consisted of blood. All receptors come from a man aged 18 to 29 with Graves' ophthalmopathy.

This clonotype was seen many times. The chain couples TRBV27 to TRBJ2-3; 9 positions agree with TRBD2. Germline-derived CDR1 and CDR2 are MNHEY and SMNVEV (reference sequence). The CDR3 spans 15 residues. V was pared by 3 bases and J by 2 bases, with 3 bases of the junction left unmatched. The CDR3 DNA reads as TGTGCCAGCAGTTTCTCGGGACTAGCCACAGATACGCAGTATTTT. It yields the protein CASSFSGLATDTQYF.

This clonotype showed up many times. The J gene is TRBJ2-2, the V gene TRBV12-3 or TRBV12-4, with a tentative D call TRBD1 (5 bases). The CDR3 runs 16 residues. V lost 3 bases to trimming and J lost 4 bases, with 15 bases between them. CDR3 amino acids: CASSFFRQGGTGELFF. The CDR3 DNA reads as TGTGCCAGCAGTTTCTTCAGGCAGGGTGGCACCGGGGAGCTGTTTTTT.

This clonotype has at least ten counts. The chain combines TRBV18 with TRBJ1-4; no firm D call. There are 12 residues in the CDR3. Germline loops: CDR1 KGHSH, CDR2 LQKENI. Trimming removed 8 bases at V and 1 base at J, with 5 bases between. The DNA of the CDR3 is TGTGCCAGCCGAGGAACTAATGAAAAACTGTTTTTT. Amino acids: CASRGTNEKLFF.

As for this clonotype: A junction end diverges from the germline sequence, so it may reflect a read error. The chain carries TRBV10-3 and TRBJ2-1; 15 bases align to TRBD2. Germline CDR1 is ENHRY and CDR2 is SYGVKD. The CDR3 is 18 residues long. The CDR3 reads CASSEPGTSGRSYNEQFF. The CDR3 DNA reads TGTGCCAGCAGTGAACCAGGGACTAGCGGGAGGTCCTACAATGAGCAGTTCTTC.

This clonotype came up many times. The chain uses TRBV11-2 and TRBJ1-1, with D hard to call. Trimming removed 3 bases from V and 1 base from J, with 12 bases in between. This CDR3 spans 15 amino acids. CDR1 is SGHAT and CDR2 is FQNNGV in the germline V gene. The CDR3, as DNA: TGTGCCAGCAGCTTCCTGGGAGCGACGAACACTGAAGCTTTCTTT. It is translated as CASSFLGATNTEAFF.

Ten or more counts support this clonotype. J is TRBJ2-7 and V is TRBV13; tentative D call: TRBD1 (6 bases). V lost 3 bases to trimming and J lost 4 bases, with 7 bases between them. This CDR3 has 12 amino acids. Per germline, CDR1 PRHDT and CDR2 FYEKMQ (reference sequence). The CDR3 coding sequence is TGTGCCAGCAGCTTCAGGGGATACGAGCAGTACTTC. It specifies CASSFRGYEQYF.

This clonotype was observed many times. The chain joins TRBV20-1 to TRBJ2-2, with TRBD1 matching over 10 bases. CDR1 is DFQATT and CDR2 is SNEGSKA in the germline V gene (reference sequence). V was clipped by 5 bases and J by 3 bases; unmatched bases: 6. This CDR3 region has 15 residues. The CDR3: CSAGRQGADTGELFF. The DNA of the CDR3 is TGCAGTGCTGGACGACAGGGGGCTGACACCGGGGAGCTGTTTTTT.

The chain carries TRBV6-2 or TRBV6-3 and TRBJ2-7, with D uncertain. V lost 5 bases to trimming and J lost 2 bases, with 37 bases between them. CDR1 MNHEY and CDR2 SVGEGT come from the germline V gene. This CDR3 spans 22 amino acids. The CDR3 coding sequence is TGTGCCAGCAGTCTCGTTATCGGTGTAACTTCGGATGCCCGCTTGCTCACCTACGAGCAGTACTTC. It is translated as CASSLVIGVTSDARLLTYEQYF.

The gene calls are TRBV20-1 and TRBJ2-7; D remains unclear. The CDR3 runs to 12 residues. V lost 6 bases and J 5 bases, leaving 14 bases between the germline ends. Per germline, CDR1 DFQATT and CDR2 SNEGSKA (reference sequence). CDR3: CSAPPRGDEQYF. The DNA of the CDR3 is TGCAGTGCCCCTCCAAGAGGTGACGAGCAGTACTTC.